This T cell receptor (beta chain) is from a study of blood T cell repertoires in COVID-19. Seattle participants joined during active infection and were tracked over time. The assay was immunoSEQ multiplex PCR, and TCRdb's table has in-frame clones only and misses some. The sample has 220,000 or so clones, 82% seen once. This sequence was found in an elderly woman with COVID-19, enrolled during active disease. Sequencing was done on a sample of peripheral blood.

CDR3 DNA sequence: TGTGCCAGCAGTGAAGACAGAACGTATGGCTACACCTTC. Amino acid sequence: CASSEDRTYGYTF. The chain couples TRBV2 to TRBJ1-2, with D hard to call. V was trimmed by 1 base and J by 5 bases, leaving 8 bases between them. Germline CDR1 and CDR2: SNHLY and FYNNEI. This CDR3 has 13 residues.